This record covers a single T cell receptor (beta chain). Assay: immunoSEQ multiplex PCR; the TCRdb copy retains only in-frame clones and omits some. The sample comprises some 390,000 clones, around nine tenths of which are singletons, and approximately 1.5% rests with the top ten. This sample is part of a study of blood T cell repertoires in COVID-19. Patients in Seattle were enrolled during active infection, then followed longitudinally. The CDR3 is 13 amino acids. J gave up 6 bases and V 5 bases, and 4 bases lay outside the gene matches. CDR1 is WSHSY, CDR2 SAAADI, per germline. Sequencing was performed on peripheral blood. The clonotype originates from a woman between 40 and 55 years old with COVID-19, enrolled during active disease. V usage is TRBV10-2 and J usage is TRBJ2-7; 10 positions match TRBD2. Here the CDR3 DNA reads TGCGCCAGCAGTATTCTAGCGGGAGCCGAGCAGTACTTC. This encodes CASSILAGAEQYF.